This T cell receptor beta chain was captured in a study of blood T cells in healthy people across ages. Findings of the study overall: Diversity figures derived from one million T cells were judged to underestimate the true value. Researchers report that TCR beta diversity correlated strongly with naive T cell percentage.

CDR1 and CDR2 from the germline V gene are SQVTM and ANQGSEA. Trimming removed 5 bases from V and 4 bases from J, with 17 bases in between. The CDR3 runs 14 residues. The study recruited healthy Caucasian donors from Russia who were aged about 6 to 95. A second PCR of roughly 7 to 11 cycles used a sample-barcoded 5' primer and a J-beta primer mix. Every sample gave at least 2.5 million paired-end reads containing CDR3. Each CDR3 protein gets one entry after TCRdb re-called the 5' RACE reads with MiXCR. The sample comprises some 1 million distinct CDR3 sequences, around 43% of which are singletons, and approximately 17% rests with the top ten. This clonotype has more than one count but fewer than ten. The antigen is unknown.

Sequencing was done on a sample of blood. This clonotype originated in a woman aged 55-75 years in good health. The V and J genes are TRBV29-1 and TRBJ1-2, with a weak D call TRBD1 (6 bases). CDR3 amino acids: CSVTGTRGGYGYTF. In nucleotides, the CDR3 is TGCAGCGTTACCGGGACAAGGGGTGGCTATGGCTACACCTTC.